The 5 T cell receptor beta chains reported below all come from one sample, sequenced in a study of blood T cell repertoires in COVID-19 (dated by TCRdb to 2020 to 2022). Libraries were constructed by the immunoSEQ multiplex PCR assay. Here the immuneACCESS table is served through TCRdb, limited to in-frame sequences with V and J called. Missing clones are a known gap in these copies; in checked studies unresolved V genes cover under half, and the rest lacks a known reason. A total of some 200,000 clones appear in this sample, roughly 80% of them only once. The ten largest clones capture around 2.7% of the sample. The sequencing input was peripheral blood. Receptor source: a woman aged 25 to 39 who had recovered from COVID-19.

The J gene is TRBJ1-3, the V gene TRBV2; D is ambiguous. The CDR3 length is 14 residues. V was trimmed by 4 bases and J by 0 bases, leaving 7 bases between them. CDR1 is SNHLY, CDR2 FYNNEI, per germline. The CDR3 DNA reads as TGTGCCAGCAGTGGACCTAGCTCTGGAAACACCATATATTTT. Amino acid sequence: CASSGPSSGNTIYF.

The CDR3 region has the DNA TGCGCCAGCAGCGCGGTCCACCGACAGGGGCAAGAGACCCAGTACTTC. Protein product: CASSAVHRQGQETQYF. The chain recombines TRBV23-1 with TRBJ2-5; the match to TRBD1 covers 8 bases. TRBV23-1 is identified as an open reading frame with a role that is uncertain. There are 16 residues in the CDR3. V lost 6 bases, J lost 2 bases, and 11 bases stayed unmatched.

This rearrangement joins TRBV10-3 to TRBJ2-7; the D gene is possibly TRBD2 (5 bases). CDR1 and CDR2 from the germline V gene are ENHRY and SYGVKD. V shed 10 bases and J shed 4 bases, with 11 bases lying between them. This CDR3 has 11 residues. Here the CDR3 DNA reads TGTGCCACTAAGGAGGAGTACGAGCAGTACTTC. Its translation is CATKEEYEQYF.

This clone was observed once. This chain uses TRBV28 with TRBJ1-1; D might be TRBD1 (6 bases). This CDR3 comprises 14 residues. Trimming shortened V by 5 bases and J by 5 bases, and 15 bases separated the two germline ends. CDR1 is MDHEN, CDR2 SYDVKM, per germline. The CDR3 loop reads CASSIPGTITEAFF. The CDR3 nucleotides read TGTGCCAGCAGTATCCCCGGGACAATAACTGAAGCTTTCTTT.

The chain carries TRBV4-1 and TRBJ2-2; maybe TRBD2 (6 bases). The CDR3 loop spans 15 amino acids. V lost 2 bases to trimming and J lost 4 bases, with 11 bases between them. CDR1 MGHRA and CDR2 YSYEKL come from the germline V gene. The CDR3 is CASSQQSGGTGELFF. For the CDR3, the DNA is TGCGCCAGCAGCCAACAATCCGGGGGCACCGGGGAGCTGTTTTTT.